The next 32 T cell receptor beta chains were all read from a single sample in a study of CD8 T cells in Susac syndrome. Reverse transcription of roughly 0.5 to 1 ug RNA was carried out with random hexamers. MiXCR, applied by TCRdb to the immunoSEQ multiplex PCR reads, yields one record per CDR3 protein. The repertoire holds 150,000 to 200,000 distinct CDR3 sequences, with around 94% as singletons. Sequenced: CD4+ T cells from PBMCs. The receptor source for this set is a human donor with multiple sclerosis.

This chain links TRBV2 with TRBJ2-5; no clear D. V was clipped by 8 bases and J by 11 bases, with 15 bases between them. The CDR3 runs 11 residues. The germline gives CDR1 SNHLY, CDR2 FYNNEI. CDR3 loop: CASRSSGGQYF. Written as DNA, the CDR3 is TGTGCCAGCCGCTCTAGTGGCGGACAGTACTTC.

The chain is built from TRBV7-9 and TRBJ1-5, with a weak D call TRBD1 (5 bases). V gave up 2 bases and J gave up 6 bases, with 14 bases separating them. Looked up from germline, CDR1 is SEHNR and CDR2 is FQNEAQ (reference sequence). The CDR3 consists of 15 residues. The CDR3 region has the DNA TGTGCCAGCAGCTTATCCGGGCCCGGGGGTCAGCCCCAGCATTTT. Amino acids: CASSLSGPGGQPQHF.

The chain combines TRBV29-1 with TRBJ2-1, with TRBD2 matching 13 bases. This CDR3 contains 14 residues. Losses at the gene ends were 7 bases for V and 7 bases for J; bases not matched to a gene: 7. From germline, CDR1 is SQVTM and CDR2 ANQGSEA. The CDR3 sequence is CSATTSGRLNEQFF. CDR3 in DNA: TGCAGCGCAACGACTAGCGGGAGGCTGAATGAGCAGTTCTTC.

V usage is TRBV30 and J usage is TRBJ1-5; TRBD1 matches at 9 bases. Germline V CDR1 and CDR2: GTSNPN, SVGIG (reference sequence). V dropped 3 bases and J dropped 5; count of bases not matched to a gene: 2. The CDR3 has 13 amino acids. In DNA form, the CDR3 reads TGTGCCTGGAGGAGGGACAGGGATCAGCCCCAGCATTTT. Translated, it gives CAWRRDRDQPQHF.

This chain connects TRBV18 to TRBJ2-4; 7 bases are a match to TRBD2. Losses at the gene ends were 3 bases for V and 8 bases for J; bases not matched to a gene: 13. Germline-derived CDR1 and CDR2 are KGHSH and LQKENI. CDR3 length: 16 amino acids. CDR3 loop: CASSPPVSQGGHIQYF. The DNA of the CDR3 is TGTGCCAGCTCACCTCCTGTGTCGCAGGGAGGGCACATTCAGTACTTC.

This clonotype was observed a handful of times. This chain joins TRBV7-3 and TRBJ2-3, with unresolved D. The CDR3 contains 13 residues. Trimming removed 2 bases at V and 2 bases at J, with 5 bases between. Germline V gene sequence: CDR1 SGHTA, CDR2 FQGTGA. The CDR3 DNA follows: TGTGCCAGCAGCTTACAAGCCACAGATACGCAGTATTTT. It specifies CASSLQATDTQYF.

This chain links TRBV24-1 with TRBJ2-3; no definite D call. Per germline, CDR1 KGHDR and CDR2 SFDVKD. The CDR3 is made up of 15 amino acids. Trimming cost V 3 bases and J 5 bases, with 14 bases left between them. CDR3 in DNA: TGTGCCACCAGTGATCAAGGAGACTTAGGAGATACGCAGTATTTT. Amino acids: CATSDQGDLGDTQYF.

This clonotype was found once. V and J are TRBV20-1 and TRBJ1-2, with TRBD1 as a possible D gene (5 bases). The CDR3 is made up of 12 amino acids. Trimming shortened V by 6 bases and J by 7 bases, and 15 bases separated the two germline ends. Germline V gene sequence: CDR1 DFQATT, CDR2 SNEGSKA (reference sequence). The CDR3 DNA reads as TGCAGTGCGGGGACCGTCGCTAGTGGCTACACCTTC. This codes for CSAGTVASGYTF.

V usage is TRBV30 and J usage is TRBJ1-1; no clear D. Germline CDR1 reads GTSNPN; CDR2 reads SVGIG (reference sequence). There are 13 residues in the CDR3. V lost 8 bases and J lost 2, with 15 bases in between. CDR3 sequence: CASEFQPNTEAFF. DNA for the CDR3: TGTGCCAGTGAGTTCCAGCCCAACACTGAAGCTTTCTTT.

This chain connects TRBV3-1 to TRBJ2-1, with a tentative D call TRBD2 (5 bases). CDR1 is LGHDT, CDR2 YNNKEL, per germline (reference sequence). Trimming left V 2 bases short and J 5 bases short, with 7 bases between. The CDR3 sequence is 13 residues long. Here the CDR3 DNA reads TGTGCCAGCAGCCAAACTAGGGACAATGAGCAGTTCTTC. It yields the protein CASSQTRDNEQFF.

In this sample, this clonotype turned up a few times. The chain has TRBV6-1 and TRBJ1-2, with D possibly matching TRBD1 (6 bases). Between the trimmed V and J ends, which lost 5 bases and 2 bases, there was a span of 6 bases. The CDR3 extends over 12 amino acids. CDR1 and CDR2 from the germline V gene are MNHNS and SASEGT. CDR3 sequence: CASSTGNYGYTF. CDR3 DNA: TGTGCCAGCAGTACAGGGAACTATGGCTACACCTTC.

This clonotype was seen once. The chain carries TRBV25-1 and TRBJ2-1, with D possibly being TRBD2 (6 bases). With 7 bases removed from V and 9 bases from J, the gap between germline ends came to 19 bases. The CDR3 length is 14 residues. Germline-derived CDR1 and CDR2 are MGHDK and SYGVNS. The CDR3 nucleotides are TGTGCCAGCATAGCGTCTCTGGGAGGTGGTGAGCAGTTCTTC. It specifies CASIASLGGGEQFF. Filled out from reference TRBV25-1 and TRBJ2-1, the complete variable domain reads EADIYQTPRYLVIGTGKKITLECSQTMGHDKMYWYQQDPGMELHLIHYSYGVNSTEKGDLSSESTVSRIRTEHFPLTLESARPSHTSQYLCASIASLGGGEQFFGPGTRLTVL.

The rearrangement links TRBV6-2 or TRBV6-3 to TRBJ2-5, with a possible D match to TRBD2 (5 bases). Trimming left V 2 bases short and J 7 bases short, with 14 bases between. The CDR3 has 14 amino acids. Germline V CDR1 and CDR2: MNHEY, SVGEGT. CDR3 bases: TGTGCCAGCAGTTACGACGCTGACGCGGGGACCCAGTACTTC. This encodes CASSYDADAGTQYF.

The CDR3 region is CASSFTGDWQYF. The CDR3 DNA reads as TGTGCCAGCAGCTTTACGGGGGACTGGCAGTACTTC. The chain is built from TRBV7-9 and TRBJ2-7; the D gene is possibly TRBD2 (6 bases). Germline CDR1 SEHNR, CDR2 FQNEAQ (reference sequence). The CDR3 is made up of 12 amino acids. With 3 bases removed from V and 9 bases from J, the gap between germline ends came to 12 bases.

This clonotype was seen once. The chain has TRBV5-6 and TRBJ1-4; D might be TRBD1 (6 bases). V gave up 1 base and J gave up 6 bases, with 13 bases separating them. The CDR3 runs to 15 residues. The germline V gene encodes CDR1 SGHDT and CDR2 YYEEEE. CDR3 residues: CASSLYRESDEKLFF. CDR3 nucleotides: TGTGCCAGCAGCTTGTACAGGGAGAGTGATGAAAAACTGTTTTTT.

The chain uses TRBV20-1 and TRBJ1-1, with D tentatively TRBD1 (5 bases). The CDR3 runs 16 residues. CDR1 and CDR2 from the germline V gene are DFQATT and SNEGSKA (reference sequence). V was cut by 0 bases and J by 3 bases, with 17 bases left in between. The CDR3 nucleotides are TGCAGTGCTAGAGATCTCCAGGCCAGGGAAGACACTGAAGCTTTCTTT. The encoded protein is CSARDLQAREDTEAFF.

The chain employs TRBV29-1 and TRBJ2-5; D assignment may be TRBD1 or TRBD2 (5 bases each). The CDR3 covers 13 residues. V lost 7 bases and J lost 2, with 14 bases in between. CDR1 and CDR2 (germline): SQVTM, ANQGSEA. CDR3 bases: TGCAGCGCCTTCCGGGACGGACAAGAGACCCAGTACTTC. Protein: CSAFRDGQETQYF.

The rearrangement links TRBV20-1 to TRBJ2-1; D gene unclear. The V gene's germline CDR1 is DFQATT and CDR2 SNEGSKA (reference sequence). This CDR3 contains 15 residues. Trimming left V 5 bases short and J 9 bases short, with 23 bases between. CDR3 region: CSAANDGSTVPEQFF. The CDR3 DNA sequence: TGCAGTGCTGCCAACGACGGGTCTACTGTTCCTGAGCAGTTCTTC.

This chain uses TRBV10-3 with TRBJ2-3, with 10 bases aligning to TRBD2. The V gene end was trimmed by 6 bases and the J gene end by 2 bases; junction bases not matched to a gene: 8. This CDR3 is built from 16 residues. Germline values: CDR1 ENHRY, CDR2 SYGVKD. This CDR3 is CAIRGTAGGFTDTQYF. The DNA of the CDR3 is TGTGCCATCAGGGGCACAGCGGGAGGGTTCACAGATACGCAGTATTTT.

The chain is built from TRBV10-2 and TRBJ2-3, with D unclear. Germline V lookup: CDR1 WSHSY, CDR2 SAAADI. The CDR3 extends over 12 amino acids. V lost 6 bases to trimming and J lost 2 bases, with 6 bases between them. The CDR3 here is CASRVNTDTQYF. The CDR3 DNA sequence: TGCGCCAGCAGAGTCAACACAGATACGCAGTATTTT.

The chain combines TRBV12-3 or TRBV12-4 with TRBJ1-1, with D perhaps matching TRBD1 (5 bases). V was trimmed by 7 bases and J by 4 bases, leaving 13 bases between them. The CDR3 loop spans 13 amino acids. Written as DNA, the CDR3 is TGTGCCAGCACCGACGGTGGGGGCACTGAAGCTTTCTTT. It specifies CASTDGGGTEAFF.

On this clonotype: A junction boundary mismatches the germline segment, possibly from a read error. V is TRBV5-1 and J is TRBJ2-2; 10 bases fit TRBD2. The V gene's germline CDR1 is SGHRS and CDR2 YFSETQ. The CDR3 contains 15 residues. The CDR3 loop is CASTLAGVETEELFF. In DNA form, the CDR3 reads TGCGCCAGCACCCTAGCGGGAGTGGAGACCGAGGAGCTGTTTTTT. The entire variable domain, with the rest obtained from reference TRBV5-1 and TRBJ2-2, is as follows: KAGVTQTPRYLIKTRGQQVTLSCSPISGHRSVSWYQQTPGQGLQFLFEYFSETQRNKGNFPGRFSGRQFSNSRSEMNVSTLELGDSALYLCASTLAGVETEELFFGEGSRLTVL.

On this clonotype itself: Possible read error: a much larger clone is one base away. The rearrangement joins TRBV12-3 or TRBV12-4 to TRBJ2-5; 9 bases are a match to TRBD1. The CDR3 is 12 amino acids. The CDR3 region has the DNA TGTGCCAGCAGGGGACAGGGAGAGACCCAGCACTTC. Translation: CASRGQGETQHF.

This chain connects TRBV5-4 to TRBJ1-2, with 7 positions matching TRBD1. Losses at the gene ends were 3 bases for V and 3 bases for J; bases not matched to a gene: 5. CDR1 and CDR2 from the germline V gene are SGHNT and YYREEE (reference sequence). This CDR3 has 14 residues. The CDR3 region has the DNA TGTGCCAGCAGCTCGACAGGGAGGGACTATGGCTACACCTTC. Translated: CASSSTGRDYGYTF.

V gene TRBV9 combines with J gene TRBJ2-2, with D perhaps TRBD2 (6 bases). There are 15 residues in the CDR3. Per the germline V gene, CDR1 is SGDLS and CDR2 is YYNGEE. The V end lost 2 bases, the J end lost 4 bases, and 12 bases lay between the germline ends. CDR3 DNA sequence: TGTGCCAGCAGCGTCGACCAGCGGGCCACCGGGGAGCTGTTTTTT. Translating gives CASSVDQRATGELFF.

This chain uses TRBV29-1 with TRBJ1-1, with D hard to call. Germline assignment: CDR1 SQVTM and CDR2 ANQGSEA. V lost 7 bases and J lost 1, with 10 bases in between. The CDR3 is 12 residues long. CDR3 sequence reads: CSGHTENTEAFF. The CDR3 DNA reads as TGCAGCGGTCATACTGAGAACACTGAAGCTTTCTTT.

The chain combines TRBV10-3 with TRBJ2-1; no firm D call. Germline CDR1 reads ENHRY; CDR2 reads SYGVKD. Between the trimmed V and J ends, which lost 0 bases and 9 bases, there was a span of 12 bases. The CDR3 consists of 14 residues. This chain's CDR3 is CAISESSSLGEQFF. The CDR3 nucleotides read TGTGCCATCAGTGAGTCGAGTAGTTTGGGTGAGCAGTTCTTC.

The rearrangement links TRBV2 to TRBJ1-1; TRBD1 matches 10 bases. The V and J ends lost 11 bases and 5 bases, in that order; junction bases with no gene match: 5. The CDR3 consists of 12 residues. Germline V CDR1 and CDR2: SNHLY, FYNNEI. The CDR3 loop reads CARTGGGTEAFF. The CDR3 bases are TGTGCCCGGACAGGGGGAGGGACTGAAGCTTTCTTT.

The rearrangement uses TRBV6-5 and TRBJ1-2; D may be TRBD1 (6 bases). Trimming pared 0 bases from V and 4 bases from J, leaving 15 bases between. The CDR3 is 16 residues long. Looked up from germline, CDR1 is MNHEY and CDR2 is SVGAGI. The chain's CDR3 is CASSYSAGGASYGYTF. The CDR3 DNA reads TGTGCCAGCAGTTACTCTGCGGGGGGCGCAAGCTATGGCTACACCTTC.

The chain uses TRBV12-3 or TRBV12-4 and TRBJ2-3; 12 bases match TRBD1. The V and J ends lost 8 bases and 4 bases, in that order; junction bases with no gene match: 1. The CDR3 consists of 13 residues. The CDR3 nucleotides are TGTGCCAGCGGGACAGGGGGCGCAGATACGCAGTATTTT. This sequence encodes CASGTGGADTQYF.

V gene TRBV24-1 combines with J gene TRBJ1-2; D remains unclear. Between the trimmed V and J ends, which lost 0 bases and 6 bases, there was a span of 4 bases. The germline CDR1 and CDR2 sequences are KGHDR and SFDVKD. CDR3 length: 12 amino acids. CDR3 in amino acids: CATSDLGDGYTF. CDR3 DNA sequence: TGTGCCACCAGTGATTTGGGGGATGGCTACACCTTC.

Remarks on this clonotype: The junction does not match germline at one end; this may be a read error. The genes are TRBV10-1 and TRBJ2-1; D gene uncertain. The V gene's germline CDR1 is WNHNN and CDR2 SYGVQD (reference sequence). This CDR3 is built from 12 residues. CDR3 region: CASSDSHNEQFF. The CDR3 DNA sequence: TGCGCCAGCAGTGACTCCCACAATGAGCAGTTCTTC.